Sequencing of this T cell receptor (beta chain) was carried out in a study of cytomegalovirus exposure and HLA in healthy donors. The PCR made use of 60 Vbeta and 13 Jbeta primers. Only in-frame clones appear in the TCRdb table, and some are missing; sequencing was by immunoSEQ multiplex PCR. The sample totals around 150,000 clones. Germline CDR1 reads MNHNS; CDR2 reads SASEGT. This CDR3 is built from 19 residues. Trimming removed 0 bases at V and 0 bases at J, with 20 bases between. The source material was PBMCs. The gene calls are TRBV6-1 and TRBJ1-2; D ambiguous. This clonotype was obtained from a woman in her sixties or seventies in good health and CMV-seronegative. The CDR3: CASSEALAQRRFSNYGYTF. CDR3 nucleotide sequence: TGTGCCAGCAGTGAAGCACTTGCGCAGCGGAGGTTTTCTAACTATGGCTACACCTTC.